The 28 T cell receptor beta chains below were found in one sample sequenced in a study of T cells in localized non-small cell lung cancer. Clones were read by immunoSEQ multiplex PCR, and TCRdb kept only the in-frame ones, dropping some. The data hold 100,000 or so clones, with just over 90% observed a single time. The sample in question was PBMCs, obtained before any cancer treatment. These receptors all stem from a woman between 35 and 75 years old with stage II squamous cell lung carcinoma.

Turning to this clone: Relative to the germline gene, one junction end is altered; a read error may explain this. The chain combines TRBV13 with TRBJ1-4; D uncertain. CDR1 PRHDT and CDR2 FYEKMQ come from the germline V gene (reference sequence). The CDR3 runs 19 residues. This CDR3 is CASSLDGNYDPSTNEKLFF. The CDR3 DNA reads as TGTGCCAGCAGTTTAGACGGTAATTATGACCCGTCAACTAATGAAAAACTGTTTTTT.

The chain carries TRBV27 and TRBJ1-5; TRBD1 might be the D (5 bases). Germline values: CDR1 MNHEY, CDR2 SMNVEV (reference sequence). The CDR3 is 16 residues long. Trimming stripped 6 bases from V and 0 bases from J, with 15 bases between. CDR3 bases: TGTGCCAGCAGCCCCCTTGGGACTGTTAGCAATCAGCCCCAGCATTTT. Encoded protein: CASSPLGTVSNQPQHF.

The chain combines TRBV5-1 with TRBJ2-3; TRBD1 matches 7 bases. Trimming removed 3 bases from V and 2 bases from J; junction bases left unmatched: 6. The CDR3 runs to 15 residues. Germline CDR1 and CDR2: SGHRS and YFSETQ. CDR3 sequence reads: CASSSQGFVTDTQYF. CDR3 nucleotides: TGCGCCAGCAGCTCACAGGGGTTTGTCACAGATACGCAGTATTTT.

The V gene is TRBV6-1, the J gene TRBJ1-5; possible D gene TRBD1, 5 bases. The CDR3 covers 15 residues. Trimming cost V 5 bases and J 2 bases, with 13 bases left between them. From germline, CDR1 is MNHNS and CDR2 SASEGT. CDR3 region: CASSLLGGGNQPQHF. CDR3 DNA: TGTGCCAGCAGTCTCCTGGGGGGGGGCAATCAGCCCCAGCATTTT.

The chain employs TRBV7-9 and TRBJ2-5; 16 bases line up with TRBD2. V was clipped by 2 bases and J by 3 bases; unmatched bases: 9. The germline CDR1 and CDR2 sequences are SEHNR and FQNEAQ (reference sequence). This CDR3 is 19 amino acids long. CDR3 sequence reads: CASSLRSGLAGGHEETQYF. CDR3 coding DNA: TGTGCCAGCAGCTTAAGGTCGGGACTAGCGGGGGGGCATGAAGAGACCCAGTACTTC.

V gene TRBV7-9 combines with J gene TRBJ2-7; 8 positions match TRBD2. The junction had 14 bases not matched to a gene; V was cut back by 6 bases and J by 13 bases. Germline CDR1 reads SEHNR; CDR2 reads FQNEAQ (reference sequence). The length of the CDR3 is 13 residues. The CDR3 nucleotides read TGTGCCAGCAGGGGGGGACTAGACGAAGGCCTATACTTC. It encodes CASRGGLDEGLYF.

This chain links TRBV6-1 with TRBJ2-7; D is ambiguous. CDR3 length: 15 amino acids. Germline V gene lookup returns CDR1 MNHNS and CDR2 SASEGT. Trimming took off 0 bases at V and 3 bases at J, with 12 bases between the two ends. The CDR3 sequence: CASSEAHAGHYEQYF. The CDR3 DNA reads TGTGCCAGCAGTGAAGCGCACGCTGGGCACTACGAGCAGTACTTC.

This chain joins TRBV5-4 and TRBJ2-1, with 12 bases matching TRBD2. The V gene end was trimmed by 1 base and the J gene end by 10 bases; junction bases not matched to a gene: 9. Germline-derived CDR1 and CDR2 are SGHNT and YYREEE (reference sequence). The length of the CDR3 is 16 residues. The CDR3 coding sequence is TGTGCCAGCAGCTTGCCCCTAGCGGGAGGGCCGGGCGAGCAGTTCTTC. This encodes CASSLPLAGGPGEQFF.

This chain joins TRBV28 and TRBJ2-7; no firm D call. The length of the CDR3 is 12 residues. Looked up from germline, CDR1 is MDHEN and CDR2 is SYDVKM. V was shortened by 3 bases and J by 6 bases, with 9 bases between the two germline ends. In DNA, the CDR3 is TGTGCCAGCAGTTTCTTTGGATCCGAGCAGTACTTC. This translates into CASSFFGSEQYF.

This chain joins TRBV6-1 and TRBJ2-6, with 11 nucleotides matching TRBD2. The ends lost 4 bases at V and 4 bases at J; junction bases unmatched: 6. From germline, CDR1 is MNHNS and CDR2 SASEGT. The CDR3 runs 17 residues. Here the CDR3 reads CASSGASGGLGANVLTF. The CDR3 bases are TGTGCCAGCAGTGGAGCTAGCGGGGGGCTGGGGGCCAACGTCCTGACTTTC.

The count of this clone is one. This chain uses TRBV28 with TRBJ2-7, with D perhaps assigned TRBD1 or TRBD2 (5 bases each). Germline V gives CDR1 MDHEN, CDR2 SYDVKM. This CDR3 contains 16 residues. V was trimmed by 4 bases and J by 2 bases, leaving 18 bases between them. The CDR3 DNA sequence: TGTGCCAGCAGTTCCCCGGGGCGAAAACGTACCTACGAGCAGTACTTC. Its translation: CASSSPGRKRTYEQYF.

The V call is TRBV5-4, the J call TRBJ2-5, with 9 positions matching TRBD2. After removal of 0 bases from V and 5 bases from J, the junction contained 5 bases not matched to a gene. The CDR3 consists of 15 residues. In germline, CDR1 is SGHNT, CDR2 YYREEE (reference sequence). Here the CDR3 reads CASSLVAGAEETQYF. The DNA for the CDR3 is TGTGCCAGCAGCTTGGTAGCGGGAGCGGAGGAGACCCAGTACTTC.

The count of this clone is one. CDR3 protein: CASIQPGGSSYEQYF. CDR3 DNA sequence: TGCGCCAGCATTCAACCCGGGGGGAGCTCCTACGAGCAGTACTTC. This sequence joins TRBV10-2 and TRBJ2-7; the match to TRBD2 covers 7 bases. Germline lookup yields CDR1 WSHSY and CDR2 SAAADI. The CDR3 loop spans 15 amino acids. J was trimmed by 0 bases and V by 7 bases; bases with no gene match: 9.

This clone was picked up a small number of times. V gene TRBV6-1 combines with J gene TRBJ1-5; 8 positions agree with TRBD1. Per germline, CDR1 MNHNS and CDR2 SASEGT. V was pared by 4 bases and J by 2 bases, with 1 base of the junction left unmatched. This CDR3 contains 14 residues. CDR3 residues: CASSADRGNQPQHF. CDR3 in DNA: TGTGCCAGCAGTGCGGACAGGGGCAATCAGCCCCAGCATTTT.

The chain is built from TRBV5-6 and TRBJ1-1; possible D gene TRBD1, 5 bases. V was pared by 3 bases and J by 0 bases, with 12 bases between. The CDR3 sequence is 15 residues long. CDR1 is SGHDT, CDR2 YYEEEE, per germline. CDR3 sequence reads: CASSSWGGMNTEAFF. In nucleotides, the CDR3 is TGTGCCAGCAGCTCGTGGGGGGGAATGAACACTGAAGCTTTCTTT. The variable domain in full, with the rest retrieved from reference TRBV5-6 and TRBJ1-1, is DAGVTQSPTHLIKTRGQQVTLRCSPKSGHDTVSWYQQALGQGPQFIFQYYEEEERQRGNFPDRFSGHQFPNYSSELNVNALLLGDSALYLCASSSWGGMNTEAFFGQGTRLTVV.

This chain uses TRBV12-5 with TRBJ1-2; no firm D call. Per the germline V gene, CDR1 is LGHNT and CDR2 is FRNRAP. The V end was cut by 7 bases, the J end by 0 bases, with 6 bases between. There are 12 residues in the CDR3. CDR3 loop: CASARANYGYTF. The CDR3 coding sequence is TGTGCTAGTGCGCGAGCTAACTATGGCTACACCTTC.

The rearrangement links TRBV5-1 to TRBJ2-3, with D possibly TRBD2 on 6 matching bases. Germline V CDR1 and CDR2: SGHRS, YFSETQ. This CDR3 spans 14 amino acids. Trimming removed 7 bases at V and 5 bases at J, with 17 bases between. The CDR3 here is CASGGTTIQDTQYF. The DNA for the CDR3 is TGCGCCAGCGGCGGGACCACAATTCAAGATACGCAGTATTTT.

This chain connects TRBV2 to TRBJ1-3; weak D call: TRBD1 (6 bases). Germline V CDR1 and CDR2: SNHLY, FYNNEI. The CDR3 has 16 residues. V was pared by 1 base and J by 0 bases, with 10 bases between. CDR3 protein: CASSEGQARSGNTIYF. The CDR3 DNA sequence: TGTGCCAGCAGTGAAGGACAGGCCCGCTCTGGAAACACCATATATTTT. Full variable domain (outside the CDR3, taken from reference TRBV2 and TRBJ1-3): EPEVTQTPSHQVTQMGQEVILRCVPISNHLYFYWYRQILGQKVEFLVSFYNNEISEKSEIFDDQFSVERPDGSNFTLKIRSTKLEDSAMYFCASSEGQARSGNTIYFGEGSWLTVV.

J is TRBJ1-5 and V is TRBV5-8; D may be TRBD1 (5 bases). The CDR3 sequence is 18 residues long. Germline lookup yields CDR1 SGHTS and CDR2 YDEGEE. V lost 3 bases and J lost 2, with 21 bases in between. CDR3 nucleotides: TGTGCCAGCAGCTCACCCCCGGGCAGGGAAGCAGGCAATCAGCCCCAGCATTTT. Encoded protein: CASSSPPGREAGNQPQHF.

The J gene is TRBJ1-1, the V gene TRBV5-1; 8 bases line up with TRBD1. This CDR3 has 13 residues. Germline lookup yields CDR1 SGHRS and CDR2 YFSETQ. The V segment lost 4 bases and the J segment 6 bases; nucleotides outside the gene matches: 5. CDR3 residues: CASSKDRGPEAFF. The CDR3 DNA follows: TGCGCCAGCAGCAAAGACAGGGGCCCTGAAGCTTTCTTT.

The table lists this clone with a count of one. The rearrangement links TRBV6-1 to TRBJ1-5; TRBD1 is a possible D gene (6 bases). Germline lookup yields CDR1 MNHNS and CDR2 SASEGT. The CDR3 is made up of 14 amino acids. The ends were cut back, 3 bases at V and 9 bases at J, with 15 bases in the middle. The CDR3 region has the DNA TGTGCCAGCAGTGAGACAGGAGCCTTGCGGCCCCAGCATTTT. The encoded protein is CASSETGALRPQHF.

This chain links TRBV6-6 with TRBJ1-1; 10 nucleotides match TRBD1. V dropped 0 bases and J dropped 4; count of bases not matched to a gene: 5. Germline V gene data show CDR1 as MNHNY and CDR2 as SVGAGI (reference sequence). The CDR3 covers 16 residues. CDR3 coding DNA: TGTGCCAGCAGTTACTCGAAACGGGACAGGGGCACTGAAGCTTTCTTT. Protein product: CASSYSKRDRGTEAFF.

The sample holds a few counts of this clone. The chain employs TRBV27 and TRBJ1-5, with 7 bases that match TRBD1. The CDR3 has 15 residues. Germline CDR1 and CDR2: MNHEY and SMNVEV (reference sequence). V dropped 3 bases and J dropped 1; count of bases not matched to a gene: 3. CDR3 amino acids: CASSFGGGSNQPQHF. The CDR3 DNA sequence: TGTGCCAGCAGTTTTGGAGGGGGCAGCAATCAGCCCCAGCATTTT.

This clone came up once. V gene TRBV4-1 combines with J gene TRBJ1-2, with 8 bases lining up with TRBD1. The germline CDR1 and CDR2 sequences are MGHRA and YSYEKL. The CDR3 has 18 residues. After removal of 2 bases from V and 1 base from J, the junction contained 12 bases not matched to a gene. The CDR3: CASSQRGPGTGYNYGYTF. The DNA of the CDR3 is TGCGCCAGCAGCCAAAGGGGCCCCGGGACAGGCTATAACTATGGCTACACCTTC.

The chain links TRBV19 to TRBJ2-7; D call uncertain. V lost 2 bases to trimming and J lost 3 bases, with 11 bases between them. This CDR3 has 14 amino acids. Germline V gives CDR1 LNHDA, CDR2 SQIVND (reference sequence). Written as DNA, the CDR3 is TGTGCCAGTAGTATATCCTGGCGCGGCTACGAGCAGTACTTC. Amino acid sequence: CASSISWRGYEQYF.

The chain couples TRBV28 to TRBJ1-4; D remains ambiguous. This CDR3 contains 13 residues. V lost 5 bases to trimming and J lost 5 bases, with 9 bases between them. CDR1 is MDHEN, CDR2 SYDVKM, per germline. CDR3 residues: CASSRARNEKLFF. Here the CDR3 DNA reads TGTGCCAGCAGTCGGGCACGAAATGAAAAACTGTTTTTT.

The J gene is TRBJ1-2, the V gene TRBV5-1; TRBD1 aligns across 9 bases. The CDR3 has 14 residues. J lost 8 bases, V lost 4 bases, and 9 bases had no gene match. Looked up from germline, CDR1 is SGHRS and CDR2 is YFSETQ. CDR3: CASSPGTGREGYTF. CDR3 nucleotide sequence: TGCGCCAGCAGCCCGGGGACAGGGAGAGAAGGCTACACCTTC.

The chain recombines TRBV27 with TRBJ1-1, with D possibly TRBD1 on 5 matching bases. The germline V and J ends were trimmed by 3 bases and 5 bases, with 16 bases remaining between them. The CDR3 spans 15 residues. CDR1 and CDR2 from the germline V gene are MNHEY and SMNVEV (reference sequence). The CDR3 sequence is CASSLLGGARTEAFF. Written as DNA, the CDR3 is TGTGCCAGCAGTTTGCTCGGAGGGGCGCGGACTGAAGCTTTCTTT.